This T cell receptor beta chain was recorded in a study of PD-L1 blockade in urothelial cancer. On the study more broadly: Atezolizumab was started by patients in 2014 at 1,200 mg intravenously every 3 weeks.

Looked up from germline, CDR1 is SGHTA and CDR2 is FQGNSA. V lost 4 bases to trimming and J lost 5 bases, with 17 bases between them. The CDR3 extends over 15 amino acids. Assay used: immunoSEQ multiplex PCR; TCRdb lists only in-frame clones, some missing. The sample has tens of thousands of clones, over 75% seen once. The receptor comes from a man between 65 and 80 years old with urothelial cancer. The starting material was PBMCs, obtained around atezolizumab (anti-PD-L1) treatment. The V and J genes are TRBV7-2 and TRBJ2-5; D may be TRBD1 (5 bases). The CDR3 is CASSSRLGPRETQYF. CDR3 in DNA: TGTGCCAGCAGCTCCCGGTTGGGGCCCAGGGAGACCCAGTACTTC.